The 32 T cell receptor beta chains in this list originate from one sample, sequenced in a study of technical replicates of blood from several donors. Repertoires were generated with immunoSEQ multiplex PCR, while TCRdb's copy carries only in-frame clones and drops some. The table has 55,000 to 85,000 clones, 95% to 98% seen once. Sequencing was performed on T cells isolated from PBMCs. The source is a human donor in good health.

The gene calls are TRBV5-1 and TRBJ2-6; possible D gene TRBD1, 5 bases. V was cut by 4 bases and J by 0 bases, with 8 bases left in between. Germline assignment: CDR1 SGHRS and CDR2 YFSETQ. The CDR3 loop spans 15 amino acids. The CDR3 DNA follows: TGCGCCAGCAGCGTTGACAGCTCTGGGGCCAACGTCCTGACTTTC. As protein: CASSVDSSGANVLTF.

As for this clone: The junction differs from germline at one of its ends, possibly a read error. The rearrangement uses TRBV5-1 and TRBJ1-4, with 7 bases matching TRBD1. Germline V CDR1 and CDR2: SGHRS, YFSETQ. The CDR3 is 15 residues long. The CDR3 reads CASSLAGDLQGGILF. The DNA of the CDR3 is TGCGCCAGCAGCTTGGCGGGCGATTTACAAGGGGGCATACTTTTT.

J is TRBJ1-1 and V is TRBV4-1; D may be TRBD1 (5 bases). Germline values: CDR1 MGHRA, CDR2 YSYEKL. V dropped 2 bases and J dropped 12 bases, with 19 bases sitting between them. CDR3 size: 14 residues. DNA of the CDR3: TGCGCCAGCAGCCAATTGCAGGGTCCCGGTCTACCTTTCTTT. Amino acid sequence: CASSQLQGPGLPFF.

The chain joins TRBV27 to TRBJ2-7; a possible D gene is TRBD1 (5 bases). Germline CDR1 is MNHEY and CDR2 is SMNVEV (reference sequence). V was trimmed by 2 bases and J by 4 bases, leaving 9 bases between them. CDR3 length equals 13 residues. The CDR3 loop reads CASSLGTGYEQYF. DNA of the CDR3: TGTGCCAGCAGTTTAGGAACAGGATACGAGCAGTACTTC.

V and J are TRBV6-5 and TRBJ2-1, with TRBD2 matching 8 bases. This CDR3 is 16 amino acids long. Trimming at V came to 2 bases and at J to 4 bases, leaving 7 bases not matched to a gene. Germline V CDR1 and CDR2: MNHEY, SVGAGI. The CDR3 reads CASSYAPTSEYNEQFF. The CDR3 bases are TGTGCCAGCAGTTACGCTCCGACTAGCGAGTACAATGAGCAGTTCTTC.

The chain has TRBV15 and TRBJ2-7; perhaps TRBD1 as D (6 bases). Germline V gives CDR1 LNHNV, CDR2 YYDKDF (reference sequence). The CDR3 consists of 14 residues. V was cut by 8 bases and J by 1 base, with 15 bases left in between. The CDR3 DNA sequence: TGTGCCACCCGAGCTAGGACAGATTCCTACGAGCAGTACTTC. Protein product: CATRARTDSYEQYF.

V and J are TRBV6-5 and TRBJ1-1; no clear D gene. This CDR3 comprises 10 residues. Germline CDR1 MNHEY, CDR2 SVGAGI. The ends were cut back, 8 bases at V and 2 bases at J, with 3 bases in the middle. In nucleotides, the CDR3 is TGTGCCAGCTCTAACACTGAAGCTTTCTTT. It translates to CASSNTEAFF.

The V and J genes are TRBV6-5 and TRBJ2-7; 11 nucleotides agree with TRBD1. The ends lost 7 bases at V and 6 bases at J; junction bases unmatched: 8. The CDR3 is 14 residues long. Germline V gives CDR1 MNHEY, CDR2 SVGAGI. The chain's CDR3 is CASTSGQGAVEQYF. In DNA form, the CDR3 reads TGTGCCAGCACCTCAGGACAGGGGGCAGTCGAGCAGTACTTC.

V is TRBV6-5 and J is TRBJ1-1; 8 bases fit TRBD1. Germline lookup yields CDR1 MNHEY and CDR2 SVGAGI. The CDR3 contains 14 residues. The V gene end was trimmed by 6 bases and the J gene end by 6 bases; junction bases not matched to a gene: 9. The CDR3 reads CASSYPGQVPEAFF. In nucleotides, the CDR3 is TGTGCCAGCAGCTACCCGGGACAGGTCCCTGAAGCTTTCTTT.

J is TRBJ1-5 and V is TRBV4-2; D is possibly TRBD1 (5 bases). Trimming pared 3 bases from V and 5 bases from J, leaving 8 bases between. Per germline, CDR1 LGHNA and CDR2 YNFKEQ. The CDR3 is 13 amino acids. The CDR3 protein is CASSHSGDQPQHF. DNA for the CDR3: TGTGCCAGCAGCCATTCGGGGGATCAGCCCCAGCATTTT.

The J gene is TRBJ2-1, the V gene TRBV4-2, with TRBD1 matching over 9 bases. This CDR3 region has 16 residues. CDR1 is LGHNA, CDR2 YNFKEQ, per germline. V trimming: 0 bases; J trimming: 7 bases; junction bases outside the gene matches: 7. The CDR3 sequence: CASSQDRQGDANEQFF. The CDR3 region has the DNA TGTGCCAGCAGCCAAGATCGACAGGGGGACGCGAATGAGCAGTTCTTC.

J is TRBJ1-2 and V is TRBV2; TRBD1 agrees at 7 bases. Germline CDR1 and CDR2: SNHLY and FYNNEI. The J segment lost 5 bases and the V segment lost 6 bases, leaving 6 bases of the junction unmatched. The CDR3 extends over 13 amino acids. The CDR3 region is CASRSGGRYGYTF. DNA of the CDR3: TGTGCCAGCAGATCAGGGGGGAGATATGGCTACACCTTC. Filled out from reference TRBV2 and TRBJ1-2, the complete variable domain reads EPEVTQTPSHQVTQMGQEVILRCVPISNHLYFYWYRQILGQKVEFLVSFYNNEISEKSEIFDDQFSVERPDGSNFTLKIRSTKLEDSAMYFCASRSGGRYGYTFGSGTRLTVV.

The V and J genes are TRBV29-1 and TRBJ2-7; D may be TRBD1 (5 bases). Trimming cost V 3 bases and J 2 bases, with 8 bases left between them. Per the germline V gene, CDR1 is SQVTM and CDR2 is ANQGSEA. This CDR3 has 12 residues. CDR3 sequence reads: CSVDGRAYEQYF. The DNA of the CDR3 is TGCAGCGTTGATGGCAGGGCCTACGAGCAGTACTTC.

The V call is TRBV11-3, the J call TRBJ1-1, with no clear D. This CDR3 spans 14 amino acids. Between the trimmed V and J ends, which lost 3 bases and 4 bases, there was a span of 12 bases. Germline V gene sequence: CDR1 SGHNT, CDR2 YENEEA. CDR3 loop: CASSFATSSTEAFF. CDR3 bases: TGTGCCAGCAGCTTCGCGACTAGCAGCACTGAAGCTTTCTTT. Full variable domain (outside the CDR3, taken from reference TRBV11-3 and TRBJ1-1): EAGVVQSPRYKIIEKKQPVAFWCNPISGHNTLYWYLQNLGQGPELLIRYENEEAVDDSQLPKDRFSAERLKGVDSTLKIQPAELGDSAVYLCASSFATSSTEAFFGQGTRLTVV.

The genes are TRBV19 and TRBJ1-1; D uncertain. This CDR3 region has 12 residues. V gave up 5 bases and J gave up 3 bases, with 7 bases separating them. CDR1 and CDR2 from the germline V gene are LNHDA and SQIVND (reference sequence). The CDR3 is CASSPADTEAFF. The CDR3 nucleotides are TGTGCCAGTAGTCCCGCGGACACTGAAGCTTTCTTT.

This clone was seen only once. This chain joins TRBV5-4 and TRBJ2-1; TRBD1 agrees at 10 bases. Germline lookup yields CDR1 SGHNT and CDR2 YYREEE (reference sequence). V shed 4 bases and J 2 bases; nucleotides not matched to a gene: 3. The CDR3 is 15 amino acids. The CDR3 loop is CASSLGTGAYNEQFF. DNA for the CDR3: TGTGCCAGCAGCCTCGGGACAGGGGCCTACAATGAGCAGTTCTTC. The full variable domain, with the rest looked up from reference TRBV5-4 and TRBJ2-1, is ETGVTQSPTHLIKTRGQQVTLRCSSQSGHNTVSWYQQALGQGPQFIFQYYREEENGRGNFPPRFSGLQFPNYSSELNVNALELDDSALYLCASSLGTGAYNEQFFGPGTRLTVL.

This clone has only one observation. The chain couples TRBV5-1 to TRBJ2-1; 8 nucleotides match TRBD2. The ends lost 2 bases at V and 0 bases at J; junction bases unmatched: 1. Germline V gives CDR1 SGHRS, CDR2 YFSETQ. This CDR3 has 15 amino acids. The CDR3 DNA is TGCGCCAGCAGCTTAGCGGGAGACTCCTACAATGAGCAGTTCTTC. Amino acids: CASSLAGDSYNEQFF.

The chain is built from TRBV5-1 and TRBJ2-7; maybe TRBD2 (6 bases). Per germline, CDR1 SGHRS and CDR2 YFSETQ. The CDR3 consists of 14 residues. V was pared by 5 bases and J by 1 base, with 13 bases between. The CDR3: CASRMGGPSYEQYF. Written as DNA, the CDR3 is TGCGCCAGCAGGATGGGGGGTCCGTCCTACGAGCAGTACTTC.

The J gene is TRBJ1-1, the V gene TRBV7-8; TRBD1 is a possible D gene (5 bases). V dropped 5 bases and J dropped 5 bases, with 9 bases sitting between them. CDR3 length: 12 amino acids. CDR1 is SGHVS, CDR2 FQNEAQ, per germline. The CDR3 DNA reads as TGTGCCAGCAGCCGTGGGGGGACTGAAGCTTTCTTT. This translates into CASSRGGTEAFF.

In its sample, this clone was seen once. The chain is built from TRBV6-5 and TRBJ2-1, with 8 bases identical to TRBD2. The CDR3 contains 16 residues. The germline V gene encodes CDR1 MNHEY and CDR2 SVGAGI. The V gene end was trimmed by 3 bases and the J gene end by 3 bases; junction bases not matched to a gene: 7. The CDR3 DNA sequence: TGTGCCAGCAGTTATCGGAGCGGGAGCATCTACAATGAGCAGTTCTTC. It translates to CASSYRSGSIYNEQFF.

V usage is TRBV5-8 and J usage is TRBJ2-3; 8 bases are a match to TRBD2. The V segment lost 7 bases and the J segment 0 bases; nucleotides outside the gene matches: 13. CDR1 and CDR2 from the germline V gene are SGHTS and YDEGEE. The CDR3 contains 17 residues. The CDR3 sequence is CASSHETSATSTDTQYF. The CDR3 DNA is TGTGCCAGCTCCCACGAGACTAGCGCCACTAGCACAGATACGCAGTATTTT.

V gene TRBV9 combines with J gene TRBJ2-1; D is undetermined. This CDR3 has 16 amino acids. Germline V gene data show CDR1 as SGDLS and CDR2 as YYNGEE. The ends were cut back, 0 bases at V and 4 bases at J, with 14 bases in the middle. The CDR3: CASSVDRAYIYNEQFF. Written as DNA, the CDR3 is TGTGCCAGCAGCGTAGATCGAGCGTACATATACAATGAGCAGTTCTTC.

The chain joins TRBV13 to TRBJ2-7; tentative D call: TRBD1 (6 bases). The V and J ends lost 5 bases and 6 bases respectively, with 11 bases between them. Germline CDR1 PRHDT, CDR2 FYEKMQ (reference sequence). There are 12 residues in the CDR3. The CDR3 here is CASSKVRGEQYF. Written as DNA, the CDR3 is TGTGCCAGCAGCAAAGTCAGGGGCGAGCAGTACTTC.

V usage is TRBV11-3 and J usage is TRBJ1-2; D call uncertain. The CDR3 is 14 amino acids. The V and J ends lost 1 base and 4 bases respectively, with 10 bases between them. Germline CDR1 is SGHNT and CDR2 is YENEEA. CDR3 loop: CASSLGSTVYGYTF. The CDR3 coding sequence is TGTGCCAGCAGCTTAGGGTCTACAGTCTATGGCTACACCTTC.

This chain uses TRBV28 with TRBJ2-7, with 9 bases lining up with TRBD1. V trimming: 7 bases; J trimming: 2 bases; junction bases outside the gene matches: 6. The CDR3 spans 14 residues. Germline CDR1 reads MDHEN; CDR2 reads SYDVKM. The DNA of the CDR3 is TGTGCCAGCAACCTGGGACAGGGCCCCTACGAGCAGTACTTC. This gives the protein CASNLGQGPYEQYF.

The chain carries TRBV27 and TRBJ2-7, with 12 bases lining up with TRBD2. Germline trimming cut 2 bases from V and 4 bases from J; bases unmatched to any gene: 6. The CDR3 runs to 16 residues. The germline CDR1 and CDR2 sequences are MNHEY and SMNVEV (reference sequence). The CDR3 protein is CASSLLLAGGPYEQYF. The CDR3 DNA sequence: TGTGCCAGCAGTTTACTCCTAGCGGGAGGGCCTTACGAGCAGTACTTC.

This clone was recorded only once. V usage is TRBV2 and J usage is TRBJ2-7; the D gene is possibly TRBD2 (6 bases). In germline, CDR1 is SNHLY, CDR2 FYNNEI. The V and J ends lost 1 base and 3 bases respectively, with 13 bases between them. The CDR3 is 15 residues long. DNA for the CDR3: TGTGCCAGCAGTGAAGGGGGACTGGCTAGCTACGAGCAGTACTTC. Translation gives CASSEGGLASYEQYF.

The V call is TRBV6-5, the J call TRBJ2-1, with D uncertain. CDR1 MNHEY and CDR2 SVGAGI come from the germline V gene. The CDR3 is 15 residues long. Trimming pared 1 base from V and 1 base from J, leaving 8 bases between. The CDR3 loop reads CASSYFERSYNEQFF. CDR3 bases: TGTGCCAGCAGTTACTTCGAGCGTTCCTACAATGAGCAGTTCTTC.

V usage is TRBV27 and J usage is TRBJ2-7; the match to TRBD1 covers 10 bases. This CDR3 is built from 14 residues. CDR1 and CDR2 from the germline V gene are MNHEY and SMNVEV (reference sequence). With V trimmed by 6 bases and J by 0 bases, 2 bases remained unmatched. CDR3 in DNA: TGTGCCAGCAGCAGGACAGGGGGCTCCTACGAGCAGTACTTC. It translates to CASSRTGGSYEQYF.

This clone appeared once. This chain joins TRBV19 and TRBJ1-5; D gene ambiguous. Trimming stripped 5 bases from V and 6 bases from J, with 17 bases between. This CDR3 spans 15 amino acids. The germline CDR1 and CDR2 sequences are LNHDA and SQIVND (reference sequence). The CDR3: CASSPPGNLGQPQHF. The CDR3 bases are TGTGCCAGTAGTCCACCAGGAAATTTGGGTCAGCCCCAGCATTTT.

This clone was seen a single time. The chain is built from TRBV9 and TRBJ2-7; D may be TRBD2 (5 bases). Trimming took 3 bases from V and 4 from J, leaving 8 bases between them. The V gene's germline CDR1 is SGDLS and CDR2 YYNGEE. The CDR3 totals 12 residues. CDR3 nucleotide sequence: TGTGCCAGCAGCGAACTAGGGTACGAGCAGTACTTC. This gives the protein CASSELGYEQYF. Supplemented by reference TRBV9 and TRBJ2-7, the full variable domain reads DSGVTQTPKHLITATGQRVTLRCSPRSGDLSVYWYQQSLDQGLQFLIQYYNGEERAKGNILERFSAQQFPDLHSELNLSSLELGDSALYFCASSELGYEQYFGPGTRLTVT.

The V gene is TRBV6-5, the J gene TRBJ2-3; 9 nucleotides align to TRBD2. Losses at the gene ends were 7 bases for V and 4 bases for J; bases not matched to a gene: 6. Germline V gene lookup returns CDR1 MNHEY and CDR2 SVGAGI. CDR3 size: 14 residues. CDR3: CASKLAGVADTQYF. The CDR3 DNA reads TGTGCCAGCAAATTAGCGGGAGTGGCAGATACGCAGTATTTT.